The TCR beta chain under discussion was sequenced for a study of shared clonotypes between healthy human individuals. General study results and limits: Investigators expected sequencing depth to affect clonotype sharing among donors.

Data came from immunoSEQ multiplex PCR; TCRdb stores just in-frame clones and leaves some out. Of over 1.4 million clones in the sample, around 95% were seen once. The sample holds one count of this clone. Its antigen is unknown. All the donors were Caucasian adults who lived in Nashville, Tennessee. Naive CD4+ cells were CD45RA-selected; the remaining cells were memory. The sequenced material came from naive CD4+ T cells sorted from blood. Stated subset: CD45RA+ positively selected. This receptor was identified in a man aged 25 to 40 in good health.

In nucleotides, the CDR3 is TGTGCCAGCAGCGTAGAGGGTTCGGTAGGACAGCCCCAGCATTTT. This gives the protein CASSVEGSVGQPQHF. J is TRBJ1-5 and V is TRBV9; D unresolved. The CDR3 covers 15 residues. Per germline, CDR1 SGDLS and CDR2 YYNGEE. V lost 0 bases and J 7 bases, leaving 14 bases between the germline ends.